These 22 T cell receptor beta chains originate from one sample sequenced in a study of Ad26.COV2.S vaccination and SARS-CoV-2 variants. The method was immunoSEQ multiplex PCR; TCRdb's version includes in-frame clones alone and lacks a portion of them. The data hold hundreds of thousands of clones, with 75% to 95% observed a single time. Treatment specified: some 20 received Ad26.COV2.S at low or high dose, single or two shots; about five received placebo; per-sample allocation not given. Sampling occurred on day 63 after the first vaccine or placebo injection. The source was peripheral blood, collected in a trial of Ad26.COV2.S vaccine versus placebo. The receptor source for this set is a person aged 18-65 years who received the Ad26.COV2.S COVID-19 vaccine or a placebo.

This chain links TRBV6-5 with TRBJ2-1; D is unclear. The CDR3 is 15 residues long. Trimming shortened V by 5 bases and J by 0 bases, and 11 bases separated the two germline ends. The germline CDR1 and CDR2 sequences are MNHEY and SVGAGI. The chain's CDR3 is CASSPGVGSYNEQFF. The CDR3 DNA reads TGTGCCAGCAGTCCCGGTGTGGGCTCCTACAATGAGCAGTTCTTC.

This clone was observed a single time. CDR3 sequence: CASSQDPGGGGGHGEKLFF. CDR3 nucleotides: TGTGCCAGCAGCCAAGATCCCGGCGGGGGCGGGGGGCACGGTGAAAAACTGTTTTTT. V usage is TRBV4-2 and J usage is TRBJ1-4; tentative D call: TRBD1 (6 bases). There are 19 residues in the CDR3. V gave up 0 bases and J gave up 7 bases, with 24 bases separating them. CDR1 LGHNA and CDR2 YNFKEQ come from the germline V gene.

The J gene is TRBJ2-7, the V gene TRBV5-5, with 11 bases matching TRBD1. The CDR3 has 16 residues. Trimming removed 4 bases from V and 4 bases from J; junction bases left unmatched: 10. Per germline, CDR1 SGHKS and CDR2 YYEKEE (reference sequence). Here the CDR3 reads CASSLEMGQGVYEQYF. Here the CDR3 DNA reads TGTGCCAGCAGCCTTGAGATGGGACAGGGGGTTTACGAGCAGTACTTC. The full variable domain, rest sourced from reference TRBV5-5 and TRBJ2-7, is DAGVTQSPTHLIKTRGQQVTLRCSPISGHKSVSWYQQVLGQGPQFIFQYYEKEERGRGNFPDRFSARQFPNYSSELNVNALLLGDSALYLCASSLEMGQGVYEQYFGPGTRLTVT.

This CDR3 reads CAIKGGQTNYGYTF. The CDR3 DNA sequence: TGTGCCATCAAGGGAGGACAGACTAACTATGGCTACACCTTC. V is TRBV10-3 and J is TRBJ1-2; D perhaps matches TRBD1 (6 bases). Trimming removed 7 bases from V and 0 bases from J, with 12 bases in between. The CDR3 has 14 amino acids. Germline CDR1 and CDR2: ENHRY and SYGVKD.

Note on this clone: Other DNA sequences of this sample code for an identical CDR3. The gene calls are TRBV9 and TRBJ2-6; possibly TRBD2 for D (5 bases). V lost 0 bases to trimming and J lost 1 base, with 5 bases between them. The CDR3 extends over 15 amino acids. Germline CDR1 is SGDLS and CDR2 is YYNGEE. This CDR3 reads CASSVAGSGANVLTF. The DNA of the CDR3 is TGTGCCAGCAGCGTAGCGGGGTCTGGGGCCAACGTCCTGACTTTC.

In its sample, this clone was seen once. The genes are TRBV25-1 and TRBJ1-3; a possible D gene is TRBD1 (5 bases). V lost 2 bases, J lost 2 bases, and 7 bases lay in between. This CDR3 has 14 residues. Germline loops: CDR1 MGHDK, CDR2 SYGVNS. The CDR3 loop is CASSERGTGNTIYF. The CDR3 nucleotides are TGTGCCAGCAGTGAACGGGGGACTGGAAACACCATATATTTT.

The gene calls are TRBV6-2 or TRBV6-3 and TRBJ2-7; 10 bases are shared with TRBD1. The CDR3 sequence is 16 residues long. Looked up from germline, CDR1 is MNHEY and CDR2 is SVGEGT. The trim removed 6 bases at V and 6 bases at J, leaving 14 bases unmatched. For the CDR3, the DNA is TGTGCCAGCAGCGGGACAGGGGTCCTACTATTACTCGAGCAGTACTTC. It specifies CASSGTGVLLLLEQYF.

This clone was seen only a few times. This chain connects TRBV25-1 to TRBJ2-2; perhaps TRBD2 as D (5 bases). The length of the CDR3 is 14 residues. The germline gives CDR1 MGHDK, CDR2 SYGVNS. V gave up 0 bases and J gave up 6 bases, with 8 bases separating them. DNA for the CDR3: TGTGCCAGCAGTGAATATCGGGAATCCGGGGAGCTGTTTTTT. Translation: CASSEYRESGELFF.

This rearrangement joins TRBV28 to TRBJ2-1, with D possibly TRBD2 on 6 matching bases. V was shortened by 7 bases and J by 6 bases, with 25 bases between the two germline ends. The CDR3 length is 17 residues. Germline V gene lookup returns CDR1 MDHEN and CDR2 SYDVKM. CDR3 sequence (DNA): TGTGCCAGCACCCCCGCGGCGGCGGGCTTGGGACTCAATGAGCAGTTCTTC. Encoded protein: CASTPAAAGLGLNEQFF.

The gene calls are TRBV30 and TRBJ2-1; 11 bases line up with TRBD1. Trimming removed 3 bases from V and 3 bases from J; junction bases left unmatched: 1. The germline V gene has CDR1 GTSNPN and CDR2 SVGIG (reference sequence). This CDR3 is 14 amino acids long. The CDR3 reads CAWRGQGVYNEQFF. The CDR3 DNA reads TGTGCCTGGAGGGGACAGGGGGTCTACAATGAGCAGTTCTTC.

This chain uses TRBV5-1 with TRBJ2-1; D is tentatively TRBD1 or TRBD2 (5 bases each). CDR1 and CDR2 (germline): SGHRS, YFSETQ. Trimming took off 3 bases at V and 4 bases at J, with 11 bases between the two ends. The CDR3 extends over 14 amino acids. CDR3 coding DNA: TGCGCCAGCAGCTCTACGGGGCCTTACAATGAGCAGTTCTTC. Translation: CASSSTGPYNEQFF.

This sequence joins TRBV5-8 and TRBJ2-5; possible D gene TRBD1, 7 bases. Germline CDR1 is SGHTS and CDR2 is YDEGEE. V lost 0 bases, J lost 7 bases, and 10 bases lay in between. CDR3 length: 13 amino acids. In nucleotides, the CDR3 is TGTGCCAGCAGCTTGGACAGGGGAGGGACCCAGTACTTC. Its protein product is CASSLDRGGTQYF.

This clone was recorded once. Here the CDR3 reads CASSREGTSGVNSYEQYF. CDR3 bases: TGTGCCAGTAGCCGCGAGGGGACTAGCGGGGTGAACTCCTACGAGCAGTACTTC. This sequence joins TRBV19 and TRBJ2-7; 13 positions agree with TRBD2. The CDR3 length is 18 residues. V lost 6 bases, J lost 0 bases, and 11 bases stayed unmatched. Germline-derived CDR1 and CDR2 are LNHDA and SQIVND (reference sequence).

The CDR3 protein is CASSLVRVTPGNEQFF. CDR3 nucleotide sequence: TGTGCCAGCAGCTTAGTGCGGGTTACCCCCGGGAATGAGCAGTTCTTC. The rearrangement uses TRBV7-9 and TRBJ2-1, with a weak D call TRBD2 (5 bases). Trimming took 1 base from V and 7 from J, leaving 17 bases between them. CDR1 and CDR2 (germline): SEHNR, FQNEAQ (reference sequence). This CDR3 contains 16 residues. The whole variable domain, filled in from reference TRBV7-9 and TRBJ2-1, reads DTGVSQNPRHKITKRGQNVTFRCDPISEHNRLYWYRQTLGQGPEFLTYFQNEAQLEKSRLLSDRFSAERPKGSFSTLEIQRTEQGDSAMYLCASSLVRVTPGNEQFFGPGTRLTVL.

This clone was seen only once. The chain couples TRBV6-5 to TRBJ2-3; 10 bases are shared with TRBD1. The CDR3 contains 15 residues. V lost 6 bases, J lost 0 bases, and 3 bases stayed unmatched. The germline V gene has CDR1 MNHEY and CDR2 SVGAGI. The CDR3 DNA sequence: TGTGCCAGCAGGGACAGGGGGTCTAGCACAGATACGCAGTATTTT. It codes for CASRDRGSSTDTQYF.

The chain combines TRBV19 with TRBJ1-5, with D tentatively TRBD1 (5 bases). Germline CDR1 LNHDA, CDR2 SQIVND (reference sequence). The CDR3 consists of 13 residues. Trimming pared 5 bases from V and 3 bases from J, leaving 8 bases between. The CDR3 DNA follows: TGTGCCAGTAGTTTAGGGGTCAATCAGCCCCAGCATTTT. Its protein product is CASSLGVNQPQHF.

CDR3 bases: TGTGCCAGCAGCTTAGTACCCCCAACGGGGACCTTCGGTAATGAGCAGTTCTTC. Protein sequence: CASSLVPPTGTFGNEQFF. This rearrangement joins TRBV7-2 to TRBJ2-1, with D perhaps TRBD1 or TRBD2 (5 bases each). CDR1 and CDR2 from the germline V gene are SGHTA and FQGNSA. The CDR3 runs to 18 residues. Trimming shortened V by 1 base and J by 7 bases, and 23 bases separated the two germline ends.

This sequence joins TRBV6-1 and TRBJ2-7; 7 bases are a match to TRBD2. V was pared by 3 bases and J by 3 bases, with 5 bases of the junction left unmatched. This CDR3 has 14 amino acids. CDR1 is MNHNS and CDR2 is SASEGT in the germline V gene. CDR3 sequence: CASSDELAFYEQYF. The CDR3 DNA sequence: TGTGCCAGCAGTGACGAACTAGCGTTCTACGAGCAGTACTTC.

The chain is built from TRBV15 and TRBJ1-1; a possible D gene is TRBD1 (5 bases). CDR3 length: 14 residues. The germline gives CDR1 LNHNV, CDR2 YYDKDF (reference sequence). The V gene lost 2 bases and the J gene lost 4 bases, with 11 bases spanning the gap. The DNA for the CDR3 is TGTGCCACCAGCAGACACCGACAGAGCACTGAAGCTTTCTTT. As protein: CATSRHRQSTEAFF.

The CDR3 reads CASSLSGVTSSSGANVLTF. CDR3 nucleotide sequence: TGTGCCAGCTCACTTTCAGGGGTCACTTCGAGCTCTGGGGCCAACGTCCTGACTTTC. The chain couples TRBV18 to TRBJ2-6; D may be TRBD1 (6 bases). The CDR3 is 19 amino acids. The germline V gene has CDR1 KGHSH and CDR2 LQKENI. V lost 4 bases and J 0 bases, leaving 19 bases between the germline ends.

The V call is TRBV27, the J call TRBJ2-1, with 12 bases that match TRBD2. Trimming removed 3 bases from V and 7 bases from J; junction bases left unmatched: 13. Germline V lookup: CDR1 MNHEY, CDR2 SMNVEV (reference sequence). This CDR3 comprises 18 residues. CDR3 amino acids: CASSFELAGGGLRNEQFF. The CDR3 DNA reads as TGTGCCAGCAGTTTCGAACTAGCGGGAGGTGGGTTACGAAATGAGCAGTTCTTC.

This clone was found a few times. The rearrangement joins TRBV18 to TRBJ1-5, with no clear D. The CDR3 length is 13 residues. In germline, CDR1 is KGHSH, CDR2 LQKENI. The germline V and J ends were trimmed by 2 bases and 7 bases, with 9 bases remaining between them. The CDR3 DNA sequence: TGTGCCAGCTCACCAAGGGTGGGGCAGCCCCAGCATTTT. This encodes CASSPRVGQPQHF. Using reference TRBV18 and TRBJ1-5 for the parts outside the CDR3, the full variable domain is NAGVMQNPRHLVRRRGQEARLRCSPMKGHSHVYWYRQLPEEGLKFMVYLQKENIIDESGMPKERFSAEFPKEGPSILRIQQVVRGDSAAYFCASSPRVGQPQHFGDGTRLSIL.